These 14 T cell receptor beta chains originate from one sample sequenced in a study of blood T cell repertoires in COVID-19 (dated by TCRdb to the early 2020s). Receptor amplification or capture employed the immunoSEQ multiplex PCR assay. TCRdb took this table from immuneACCESS and kept in-frame rearrangements with V and J called. Such tables lack part of the clones; where checked against another copy, unresolved V genes explain under half of the gap, and the rest is unexplained. This sample has about 26,000 clones in its table, and approximately 92% of those were observed once. Of the sample, 2.5% to 3.5% is held by the ten largest clones. Sequencing was carried out using peripheral blood. Receptor source: a human donor in a cohort sampled during active COVID-19.

The chain uses TRBV19 and TRBJ1-2, with a tentative D call TRBD1 (6 bases). CDR3 length: 13 residues. Germline CDR1 and CDR2: LNHDA and SQIVND (reference sequence). Trimming pared 3 bases from V and 5 bases from J, leaving 10 bases between. DNA for the CDR3: TGTGCCAGTAGTATTGGGCAGGGGTATGGCTACACCTTC. Its protein is CASSIGQGYGYTF.

This sequence joins TRBV6-1 and TRBJ2-3; 11 bases are a match to TRBD2. J gave up 2 bases and V 4 bases, and 8 bases lay outside the gene matches. This CDR3 comprises 17 residues. The V gene's germline CDR1 is MNHNS and CDR2 SASEGT. For the CDR3, the DNA is TGTGCCAGCAGTGCTAAACTAGCGGGGGCTTTCACAGATACGCAGTATTTT. It codes for CASSAKLAGAFTDTQYF.

The genes are TRBV19 and TRBJ1-1, with a tentative D call TRBD1 (5 bases). The CDR3 loop spans 13 amino acids. The V end was cut by 3 bases, the J end by 5 bases, with 10 bases between. In germline, CDR1 is LNHDA, CDR2 SQIVND (reference sequence). The CDR3 loop is CASSISGATEAFF. CDR3 bases: TGTGCCAGTAGTATCTCTGGGGCTACTGAAGCTTTCTTT.

The V gene is TRBV10-2, the J gene TRBJ2-3; perhaps TRBD2 as D (6 bases). CDR1 is WSHSY and CDR2 is SAAADI in the germline V gene. The CDR3 length is 16 residues. The V end lost 5 bases, the J end lost 0 bases, and 15 bases lay between the germline ends. The CDR3 here is CASSSRLAASTDTQYF. The DNA for the CDR3 is TGCGCCAGCAGTAGCCGGTTAGCGGCTAGCACAGATACGCAGTATTTT.

The chain combines TRBV3-1 (or the pseudogene TRBV3-2) with TRBJ1-2; D is unclear. The germline CDR1 and CDR2 sequences are LGHDT and YNNKEL (reference sequence). There are 12 residues in the CDR3. V was cut by 1 base and J by 5 bases, with 5 bases left in between. CDR3 in amino acids: CASSQASYGYTF. Written as DNA, the CDR3 is TGTGCCAGCAGCCAAGCCAGTTATGGCTACACCTTC.

V is TRBV2 and J is TRBJ2-7; a possible D gene is TRBD1 (5 bases). This CDR3 is built from 14 residues. Trimming took 7 bases from V and 3 from J, leaving 16 bases between them. Germline lookup yields CDR1 SNHLY and CDR2 FYNNEI. CDR3 DNA: TGTGCCAGCAAGGAAGGTCACAGGTACTACGAGCAGTACGTC. It is translated as CASKEGHRYYEQYV.

The CDR3 nucleotides read TGTGCCAGCAGCGCGGGGAAGGGCATCTCTGGAAACACCATATATTTT. Residues: CASSAGKGISGNTIYF. The chain has TRBV5-4 and TRBJ1-3; no reliable D call. Between the trimmed V and J ends, which lost 4 bases and 0 bases, there was a span of 14 bases. The CDR3 runs 16 residues. The germline V gene encodes CDR1 SGHNT and CDR2 YYREEE (reference sequence).

The chain employs TRBV18 and TRBJ1-2; TRBD1 is a possible D gene (5 bases). This CDR3 contains 17 residues. Germline V lookup: CDR1 KGHSH, CDR2 LQKENI. Between the trimmed V and J ends, which lost 3 bases and 0 bases, there was a span of 17 bases. The CDR3 DNA reads TGTGCCAGCTCACCTCGGATCGCGGGGCTTTCTAACTATGGCTACACCTTC. It codes for CASSPRIAGLSNYGYTF.

The CDR3 nucleotides are TGTGCCAATCAAACAGGGCCCAAGGCTCAGTACTTC. Its protein is CANQTGPKAQYF. The gene calls are TRBV14 and TRBJ2-7, with D perhaps TRBD1 (6 bases). CDR3 size: 12 residues. The V gene lost 10 bases and the J gene lost 10 bases, with 20 bases spanning the gap. In germline, CDR1 is SGHDN, CDR2 FVKESK. Supplemented by reference TRBV14 and TRBJ2-7, the full variable domain reads EAGVTQFPSHSVIEKGQTVTLRCDPISGHDNLYWYRRVMGKEIKFLLHFVKESKQDESGMPNNRFLAERTGGTYSTLKVQPAELEDSGVYFCANQTGPKAQYFGPGTRLTVT.

The chain employs TRBV6-5 and TRBJ2-5; 7 nucleotides match TRBD1. After removal of 5 bases from V and 5 bases from J, the junction contained 8 bases not matched to a gene. Germline V gene sequence: CDR1 MNHEY, CDR2 SVGAGI. CDR3 length: 14 residues. CDR3 DNA sequence: TGTGCCAGCAGTACCTCCGGGACAGTTGAGACCCAGTACTTC. It encodes CASSTSGTVETQYF.

The gene calls are TRBV5-1 and TRBJ2-3; a weak D match, TRBD1 (5 bases). Germline V CDR1 and CDR2: SGHRS, YFSETQ. The CDR3 length is 14 residues. Trimming stripped 4 bases from V and 2 bases from J, with 11 bases between. As DNA, the CDR3 is TGCGCCAGCAGCGCCGACAGTTTCACAGATACGCAGTATTTT. Translation: CASSADSFTDTQYF.

The chain employs TRBV18 and TRBJ1-3; 7 nucleotides agree with TRBD1. The CDR3 length is 14 residues. The germline V gene encodes CDR1 KGHSH and CDR2 LQKENI. V shed 6 bases, J shed 2 bases, and the junction held 4 bases outside the gene matches. The CDR3 is CASSPTGPGNTIYF. Here the CDR3 DNA reads TGTGCCAGCTCGCCGACAGGGCCTGGAAACACCATATATTTT.

The chain couples TRBV4-1 to TRBJ2-1; TRBD2 matches at 8 bases. Germline V CDR1 and CDR2: MGHRA, YSYEKL. The trim removed 6 bases at V and 9 bases at J, leaving 10 bases unmatched. This CDR3 comprises 14 residues. As DNA, the CDR3 is TGCGCCAGCAGTAGGGAGCGGGGGCCGGGTGAGCAGTTCTTC. Its translation is CASSRERGPGEQFF.

The V gene is TRBV11-2, the J gene TRBJ2-6; D unresolved. CDR3 size: 17 residues. Looked up from germline, CDR1 is SGHAT and CDR2 is FQNNGV. The V end was cut by 6 bases, the J end by 1 base, with 16 bases between. The CDR3 region is CASSSNPVLSGANVLTF. The DNA of the CDR3 is TGTGCCAGCAGTTCCAACCCCGTCCTATCTGGGGCCAACGTCCTGACTTTC.